The source of this T cell receptor beta chain is a study of beta chain features in type 1 diabetes. General study results and limits: TCRB CDR3s were moderately but significantly shorter in Type 1 diabetes patients in all four CD4+ subsets.

This clone was counted between two and nine times. The antigen remains undetermined. The germline CDR1 and CDR2 sequences are LNHNV and YYDKDF (reference sequence). The CDR3 runs 15 residues. V was trimmed by 0 bases and J by 0 bases, leaving 6 bases between them. The whole isolated RNA underwent reverse transcription, so sequencing captured expressed TCRB transcripts. Data came from immunoSEQ multiplex PCR; TCRdb stores just in-frame clones and leaves some out. The table shows 400,000 or so clones, with around 12% occurring only once. This sequence originates from a woman between 18 and 29 years old with type 1 diabetes. The sample was naive CD4+ T cells from blood. V usage is TRBV15 and J usage is TRBJ2-4; tentative D call: TRBD1 (6 bases). The CDR3 loop is CATSREGGAKNIQYF. The CDR3 DNA sequence: TGTGCCACCAGCAGAGAAGGGGGAGCCAAAAACATTCAGTACTTC.